These T cell receptor beta chains were read from a single sample in a study of cytomegalovirus exposure and HLA in healthy donors. Sequencing was performed with immunoSEQ multiplex PCR; in TCRdb, only in-frame clones are kept and a portion is missing. The sample contains around 68,000 clones, 68% of which appear only once. The sequencing sample was made of PBMCs. The receptors originated from a young woman in good health and CMV-seronegative. CDR3s include the opening cysteine and the closing phenylalanine or tryptophan. Fields, in order: D gene, clone size, J gene, V gene, CDR3 DNA, CDR3 protein. The D gene is left open where the match is weak. A row's size may be missing; if present it is once, few, many or a size class.

.	.	TRBJ2-7	TRBV18	TGTGCCAGCTCACCACCGGAGAGGGCTGTCCCCTACGAGCAGTACTTC	CASSPPERAVPYEQYF
.	once	TRBJ1-2	TRBV10-3	TGTGCCATCAGTTCTGACAGATATGGCTACACCTTC	CAISSDRYGYTF
.	.	TRBJ2-6	TRBV5-1	TGCGCCAGCAGCTTGATTCCTGGGGGCGCTGGGGCCAACGTCCTGACTTTC	CASSLIPGGAGANVLTF
.	.	TRBJ2-1	TRBV21-1	TGTGCCAGCAGCTCAAGGGGGGGGCAGGGCTGGGAGCAGTTCTTC	CASSSRGGQGWEQFF
TRBD1	few	TRBJ1-1	TRBV18	TGTGCCAGCTCACAGGACAGGAAAAACACTGAAGCTTTCTTT	CASSQDRKNTEAFF
.	.	TRBJ2-7	TRBV18	TGTGCCAGCTCAGCCACAGGGAGAAACTACGAGCAGTACTTC	CASSATGRNYEQYF
.	.	TRBJ1-6	TRBV4-3	TGCGCCAGCAGCCAAGACGCAGAATATAATTCACCCCTCCACTTT	CASSQDAEYNSPLHF
.	.	TRBJ1-4	TRBV6-5	TGTGCCAGCAGCCCTCTGGGGGCCCTTGGTGAAAAACTGTTTTTT	CASSPLGALGEKLFF
.	few	TRBJ1-1	TRBV30	TGTGCCTGGAGTGAACTATACGAAGCTTTCTTT	CAWSELYEAFF
TRBD1	.	TRBJ2-7	TRBV29-1	TGCAGCGTTGAGGTACAGGGGAGCCTCCGTCTCGAGCAGTACTTC	CSVEVQGSLRLEQYF
TRBD2	.	TRBJ2-5	TRBV4-3	TGCGCCAGCAGCCAGACAGGACTAGCGGGGGGGGAGACCCAGTACTTC	CASSQTGLAGGETQYF
.	.	TRBJ1-5	TRBV30	TGTGCCTGGGCTCGGACAGACAATCAGCCCCAGCATTTT	CAWARTDNQPQHF
.	.	TRBJ1-4	TRBV5-6	TGTGCCAGCAGCTTGGTTCGAGGTTTCGAAAAACTGTTTTTT	CASSLVRGFEKLFF